These T cell receptor beta chains were read from a single sample in a study of blood T cell repertoires in COVID-19. Generated by immunoSEQ multiplex PCR, the TCRdb table keeps only in-frame clones and is missing some. Of about 160,000 clones listed, approximately 90% are singletons. The sample was peripheral blood. The origin of the receptors is a man in his late teens or twenties with acute or convalescent COVID-19. The CDR3 runs from the conserved cysteine through the conserved F or W. D genes are given only for firm matches. Clone size is stated in some rows and not others, as once, few, many or a class when expanded.

TRBJ1-5,.,TRBV6-5,.,15,TGTGCCAGCAGTTACTCCCCGGCCCCGGGACAGCCCCAGCATTTT,CASSYSPAPGQPQHF
TRBJ1-6,.,TRBV6-5,TRBD1,14,TGTGCCAGCGGCTCAGGGGGCGTTAATTCACCCCTCCACTTT,CASGSGGVNSPLHF
TRBJ1-1,.,TRBV6-2/TRBV6-3,.,13,TGTGCCAGCAGTGGAACAGGACACACTGAAGCTTTCTTT,CASSGTGHTEAFF
TRBJ1-3,.,TRBV2,.,14,TGTGCCAGCATCCCAGGTATCTCTGGAAACACCATATATTTT,CASIPGISGNTIYF
TRBJ2-2,.,TRBV7-6,TRBD2,16,TGTGCCAGCAGCTTAAGGGGACTAGCGGGACCCGGGGAGCTGTTTTTT,CASSLRGLAGPGELFF
TRBJ2-5,.,TRBV14,TRBD1,14,TGTGCCAGCAGCCCAAGGGACAGTCAAGAGACCCAGTACTTC,CASSPRDSQETQYF
TRBJ1-5,.,TRBV28,TRBD1,15,TGTGCCAGCAGGTACGGGGACAGGGCGAACCAGCCCCAGCATTTT,CASRYGDRANQPQHF
TRBJ2-1,.,TRBV18,.,20,TGTGCCAGCTCACCACCGAAGAGGGGGGGGGCTAGCCATTTATACAATGAGCAGTTCTTC,CASSPPKRGGASHLYNEQFF
TRBJ1-5,.,TRBV4-1,TRBD1,16,TGCGCCAGCAGCCAAGAGATAGGACAGGCGCCAAGGCCCCAGCATTTT,CASSQEIGQAPRPQHF
TRBJ2-7,.,TRBV30,.,13,TGTGCCTGGAGCTTCACAGGCCCCTACGAGCAGTACTTC,CAWSFTGPYEQYF
TRBJ1-2,.,TRBV24-1,.,14,TGTGCCACCAGTCGAGGCTCGGGGGACTATGGCTACACCTTC,CATSRGSGDYGYTF
TRBJ2-3,.,TRBV10-1,.,12,TGCGCCAGCTCACCCGAGGGGACTCGACAGTATTTT,CASSPEGTRQYF
TRBJ2-3,.,TRBV5-6,.,15,TGTGCCAGCAGCCAAACAGGCCCCTACGCAGATACGCAGTATTTT,CASSQTGPYADTQYF
TRBJ1-1,.,TRBV25-1,.,14,TGTGCCAGCAGTAGATGGACGGGGAGCACTGAAGCTTTCTTT,CASSRWTGSTEAFF
TRBJ2-5,.,TRBV6-5,TRBD1,13,TGTGCCAGCAGCAAAACAGGGGGAGAGACCCAGTACTTC,CASSKTGGETQYF
TRBJ1-1,.,TRBV7-9,.,13,TGTGCCAGCAGCCAGGACAGTTCCACTGAAGCTTTCTTT,CASSQDSSTEAFF
TRBJ2-1,.,TRBV7-9,TRBD2,17,TGTGCCAGCAGCCCGCCCGCCACTAGCGTCTCCTACAATGAGCAGTTCTTC,CASSPPATSVSYNEQFF
TRBJ1-1,.,TRBV7-8,.,14,TGTGCCAGCAGCCAAAGGACAGCCAACACTGAAGCTTTCTTT,CASSQRTANTEAFF
TRBJ1-5,.,TRBV4-1,TRBD1,16,TGCGCCAGCAGCCTTATGGGACAGGGCGACAATCAGCCCCAGCATTTT,CASSLMGQGDNQPQHF
TRBJ1-6,.,TRBV2,.,15,TGTGCCAGCAGTATTCAGGGGTGGGAGAATTCACCCCTCCACTTT,CASSIQGWENSPLHF
TRBJ2-3,.,TRBV21-1,.,12,TGTGCCAGCAGCAAGGAGGGGGATACGCAGTATTTT,CASSKEGDTQYF
TRBJ2-7,once,TRBV6-5,.,13,TGTGCCAGCGGAGGGTTTGGGGCCTACGAGCAGTACTTC,CASGGFGAYEQYF
TRBJ1-2,.,TRBV4-1,.,16,TGCGCCAGCAGCCTTGGGGCCGGACAGCCTAACTATGGCTACACCTTC,CASSLGAGQPNYGYTF
TRBJ2-7,.,TRBV4-2,TRBD1,15,TGTGCCAGCAGCCAAGACCGGGACAGATCCTACGAGCAGTACTTC,CASSQDRDRSYEQYF
TRBJ2-7,.,TRBV19,.,13,TGTGCCAGTAGTCCCGGGGGACTCTACGAGCAGTACTTC,CASSPGGLYEQYF
TRBJ2-3,.,TRBV29-1,.,15,TGCAGCGTTGGTTGTTCGGTAATCAGCACAGATACGCAGTATTTT,CSVGCSVISTDTQYF
TRBJ2-5,.,TRBV10-3,TRBD2,17,TGTGCCATCAGTGAGTCGAGGACTAGCGGGGGGGCTGAGACCCAGTACTTC,CAISESRTSGGAETQYF